The next 10 T cell receptor beta chains were all read from a single sample in a study of T-cell reconstitution after alpha-beta-depleted transplantation in children. It was with unique molecular identifiers that the TCRbeta library was prepared. TCRdb ran MiXCR on the PCR reads and lists one entry per CDR3 protein. Among tens of thousands of distinct CDR3 sequences listed, 4% to 5% were seen once. Sample: PBMCs, mostly from graft donor cells, taken 180 days after TCRalphabeta/CD19-depleted stem cell transplant. The receptors come from a boy in the first two years of life who had a stem cell transplant for acute myeloid leukemia, so the T cells may come from the graft donor.

This clonotype was seen many times. The genes are TRBV10-2 and TRBJ2-5; possibly TRBD2 for D (7 bases). This CDR3 comprises 15 residues. Germline values: CDR1 WSHSY, CDR2 SAAADI. Trimming removed 7 bases at V and 0 bases at J, with 15 bases between. The CDR3 DNA follows: TGCGCCAGCATACAGGGACTATTGTACCAAGAGACCCAGTACTTC. This codes for CASIQGLLYQETQYF.

This clonotype showed up many times. The V call is TRBV7-9, the J call TRBJ1-1, with TRBD1 matching over 8 bases. Per germline, CDR1 SEHNR and CDR2 FQNEAQ (reference sequence). The CDR3 has 13 amino acids. V dropped 1 base and J dropped 5; count of bases not matched to a gene: 0. The CDR3 nucleotides read TGTGCCAGCAGCTTAGGACAGGGGACTGAAGCTTTCTTT. Protein sequence: CASSLGQGTEAFF.

This clonotype was recorded many times. The V call is TRBV7-3, the J call TRBJ2-7; 8 bases are shared with TRBD1. CDR1 is SGHTA and CDR2 is FQGTGA in the germline V gene. The CDR3 has 13 amino acids. The V gene end was trimmed by 5 bases and the J gene end by 6 bases; junction bases not matched to a gene: 6. The DNA for the CDR3 is TGTGCCAGCAGCACAGGACAGGGAGGCGAGCAGTACTTC. Amino acids: CASSTGQGGEQYF. Complete variable domain (other parts from reference TRBV7-3 and TRBJ2-7): GAGVSQTPSNKVTEKGKYVELRCDPISGHTALYWYRQSLGQGPEFLIYFQGTGAADDSGLPNDRFFAVRPEGSVSTLKIQRTERGDSAVYLCASSTGQGGEQYFGPGTRLTVT.

The sample holds many counts of this clonotype. The rearrangement joins TRBV12-3 or TRBV12-4 to TRBJ2-3; D gene ambiguous. CDR3 length equals 14 residues. Trimming pared 5 bases from V and 0 bases from J, leaving 9 bases between. CDR3 sequence (DNA): TGTGCCAGCAGTCCACTGATTAGCACAGATACGCAGTATTTT. Its translation is CASSPLISTDTQYF.

This clonotype was detected many times. This chain links TRBV11-2 with TRBJ2-7; either TRBD1 or TRBD2 may fit D (7 bases each). The V end was cut by 5 bases, the J end by 4 bases, with 21 bases between. In germline, CDR1 is SGHAT, CDR2 FQNNGV. The CDR3 spans 16 residues. The CDR3 region has the DNA TGTGCCAGCAGCGCCCAGGGGGGGTTCTTGGCATACGAGCAGTACGTC. This codes for CASSAQGGFLAYEQYV.

In this sample, this clonotype turned up many times. V and J are TRBV2 and TRBJ2-2; TRBD1 might be the D (6 bases). Germline V gene sequence: CDR1 SNHLY, CDR2 FYNNEI. This CDR3 contains 13 residues. With 8 bases removed from V and 3 bases from J, the gap between germline ends came to 10 bases. The DNA for the CDR3 is TGTGCCAGCGGACAGCGATACACCGGGGAGCTGTTTTTT. Translated, it gives CASGQRYTGELFF.

This clonotype has ten or more counts. The chain uses TRBV5-5 and TRBJ1-2, with TRBD1 matching 7 bases. CDR1 is SGHKS and CDR2 is YYEKEE in the germline V gene (reference sequence). J lost 2 bases, V lost 6 bases, and 4 bases had no gene match. The CDR3 has 13 residues. For the CDR3, the DNA is TGTGCCAGCACCCTGGGACAGAACTATGGCTACACCTTC. It specifies CASTLGQNYGYTF.

This clonotype was detected many times. In DNA form, the CDR3 reads TGTGCCAGCAGCGAGGGGGGTGCGAATACGCAGTATTTT. Residues: CASSEGGANTQYF. The V call is TRBV12-3 or TRBV12-4, the J call TRBJ2-3, with D possibly called TRBD1 or TRBD2 (6 bases each). The CDR3 runs to 13 residues. The germline V and J ends were trimmed by 6 bases and 7 bases, with 14 bases remaining between them.

The sample holds many counts of this clonotype. The CDR3 DNA follows: TGTGCCAGCTCACGGGACGCCGGGGGCGGCACTGAAGCTTTCTTT. Translating it yields CASSRDAGGGTEAFF. V usage is TRBV18 and J usage is TRBJ1-1; D may be TRBD1 (6 bases). V was cut by 4 bases and J by 4 bases, with 16 bases left in between. Germline V gene lookup returns CDR1 KGHSH and CDR2 LQKENI. This CDR3 has 15 amino acids.

This clonotype was counted once. This chain uses TRBV5-1 with TRBJ2-1; 12 bases line up with TRBD1. This CDR3 has 19 amino acids. Trimming took 4 bases from V and 0 from J; bases not matched to a gene: 11. Germline V gene data show CDR1 as SGHRS and CDR2 as YFSETQ. CDR3 nucleotides: TGCGCCAGCAGCCACCGGGACAGGGGGCAGGGGAGCTCCTACAATGAGCAGTTCTTC. Translating gives CASSHRDRGQGSSYNEQFF.